Below are 32 T cell receptor beta chains sequenced from a single sample in a study of blood T cell repertoires in COVID-19 (dated by TCRdb to 2020 to 2022). The library was generated by the immunoSEQ multiplex PCR assay. As stored in TCRdb, this immuneACCESS dataset retains in-frame rearrangements with V and J assigned. A fraction of the clones does not appear; measured against another copy, unresolved V genes explain less than half of the discrepancy, and the remainder lacks a known reason. Here the sample has approximately 73,000 clones; around nine tenths occur a single time. About 1.9% of the sample goes to the ten largest clones. The sequenced material came from peripheral blood. Source of these receptors: a woman aged 55-70 years with acute or convalescent COVID-19.

This rearrangement joins TRBV28 to TRBJ1-1; D is undetermined. V was trimmed by 5 bases and J by 7 bases, leaving 11 bases between them. Germline CDR1 is MDHEN and CDR2 is SYDVKM. This CDR3 spans 12 amino acids. CDR3 nucleotides: TGTGCCAGCAGTCCCCGAGGGCGTGAAGCTTTCTTT. Its protein is CASSPRGREAFF.

The genes are TRBV7-9 and TRBJ2-7; maybe TRBD2 (6 bases). This CDR3 region has 14 residues. Germline CDR1 and CDR2: SEHNR and FQNEAQ (reference sequence). Trimming shortened V by 6 bases and J by 7 bases, and 19 bases separated the two germline ends. As DNA, the CDR3 is TGTGCCAGCAGTTCGGGGGTTGGCTACTGGGAGCAGTACTTC. Translated, it gives CASSSGVGYWEQYF.

The V call is TRBV19, the J call TRBJ2-2; 11 nucleotides align to TRBD1. The V gene end was trimmed by 4 bases and the J gene end by 4 bases; junction bases not matched to a gene: 5. Germline CDR1 and CDR2: LNHDA and SQIVND (reference sequence). This CDR3 is 16 amino acids long. The CDR3 here is CASSNRDRGFTGELFF. For the CDR3, the DNA is TGTGCCAGTAGTAACCGGGACAGGGGGTTCACCGGGGAGCTGTTTTTT.

The rearrangement links TRBV11-3 to TRBJ1-5, with TRBD1 as a possible D gene (6 bases). Deletions cut 4 bases from V and 4 bases from J, with 11 bases between. This CDR3 is built from 14 residues. Germline CDR1 is SGHNT and CDR2 is YENEEA. Written as DNA, the CDR3 is TGTGCCAGCAGCTCGCTAAGGGGGAATCAGCCCCAGCATTTT. Translated, it gives CASSSLRGNQPQHF.

The gene calls are TRBV7-2 and TRBJ2-7, with TRBD2 as a possible D gene (5 bases). This CDR3 comprises 15 residues. Germline V gene lookup returns CDR1 SGHTA and CDR2 FQGNSA. V lost 1 base and J lost 4, with 14 bases in between. The chain's CDR3 is CASSLGGSKTYEQYF. The CDR3 DNA follows: TGTGCCAGCAGCTTAGGTGGGAGCAAAACTTACGAGCAGTACTTC.

This chain uses TRBV28 with TRBJ2-2, with D maybe TRBD1 (6 bases). The CDR3 is made up of 13 amino acids. V lost 8 bases to trimming and J lost 2 bases, with 9 bases between them. Germline CDR1 is MDHEN and CDR2 is SYDVKM. The CDR3 nucleotides read TGTGCCAGCTACAGGGATAACACCGGGGAGCTGTTTTTT. This translates into CASYRDNTGELFF.

The V call is TRBV7-8, the J call TRBJ2-7, with D possibly being TRBD1 (6 bases). This CDR3 has 15 amino acids. The ends were cut back, 1 base at V and 0 bases at J, with 10 bases in the middle. Germline CDR1 reads SGHVS; CDR2 reads FQNEAQ. The CDR3 spells CASSLGRTASYEQYF. In DNA form, the CDR3 reads TGTGCCAGCAGCTTAGGCAGGACAGCCTCCTACGAGCAGTACTTC.

The genes are TRBV18 and TRBJ1-1; D is ambiguous. CDR1 and CDR2 (germline): KGHSH, LQKENI. The V end was cut by 0 bases, the J end by 4 bases, with 12 bases between. CDR3 length equals 15 residues. The CDR3 region has the DNA TGTGCCAGCTCACCACCGGTAGGCCGGGGCACTGAAGCTTTCTTT. As protein: CASSPPVGRGTEAFF.

This clone has a single count. The rearrangement joins TRBV6-5 to TRBJ2-2; 9 bases match TRBD1. V gave up 5 bases and J gave up 6 bases; unmatched junction bases: 4. Germline assignment: CDR1 MNHEY and CDR2 SVGAGI. This CDR3 contains 14 residues. In DNA form, the CDR3 reads TGTGCCAGCAGTCAGGACAGGGGTGCCGGGGAGCTGTTTTTT. Translating gives CASSQDRGAGELFF.

This rearrangement joins TRBV4-2 to TRBJ2-2; tentative D call: TRBD1 (5 bases). The germline CDR1 and CDR2 sequences are LGHNA and YNFKEQ. The V end lost 0 bases, the J end lost 7 bases, and 12 bases lay between the germline ends. The CDR3 totals 15 residues. The CDR3 protein is CASSQDGHAVGELFF. DNA of the CDR3: TGTGCCAGCAGCCAAGACGGACATGCGGTCGGGGAGCTGTTTTTT.

The chain uses TRBV3-1 (or the pseudogene TRBV3-2) and TRBJ2-7; 7 bases fit TRBD1. CDR3 length: 13 residues. The germline CDR1 and CDR2 sequences are LGHDT and YNNKEL (reference sequence). V was clipped by 4 bases and J by 3 bases; unmatched bases: 3. The CDR3, as DNA: TGTGCCAGCAGCCGACAGGGAGACTACGAGCAGTACTTC. Residues: CASSRQGDYEQYF.

The chain is built from TRBV28 and TRBJ1-5, with TRBD1 matching over 7 bases. The germline V gene has CDR1 MDHEN and CDR2 SYDVKM. The V gene end was trimmed by 6 bases and the J gene end by 6 bases; junction bases not matched to a gene: 11. CDR3 length: 15 amino acids. CDR3 in DNA: TGTGCCAGCAGCTTGCGACAGGGATATGGTCAGCCCCAGCATTTT. It yields the protein CASSLRQGYGQPQHF.

The V call is TRBV18, the J call TRBJ2-1; TRBD2 is a possible D gene (6 bases). The CDR3 contains 12 residues. V was pared by 3 bases and J by 9 bases, with 9 bases between. Germline V gene data show CDR1 as KGHSH and CDR2 as LQKENI. CDR3 amino acids: CASSPGLLEQFF. The DNA of the CDR3 is TGTGCCAGCTCACCCGGACTACTTGAGCAGTTCTTC. Combining the CDR3 with reference TRBV18 and TRBJ2-1 gives the whole variable domain NAGVMQNPRHLVRRRGQEARLRCSPMKGHSHVYWYRQLPEEGLKFMVYLQKENIIDESGMPKERFSAEFPKEGPSILRIQQVVRGDSAAYFCASSPGLLEQFFGPGTRLTVL.

The genes are TRBV11-3 and TRBJ2-2, with 8 bases matching TRBD2. CDR1 and CDR2 from the germline V gene are SGHNT and YENEEA. The ends lost 1 base at V and 5 bases at J; junction bases unmatched: 6. This CDR3 region has 16 residues. The CDR3 DNA follows: TGTGCCAGCAGCTTAGGAAGCGGGAGAGGAACCGGGGAGCTGTTTTTT. Its translation is CASSLGSGRGTGELFF.

The chain links TRBV7-3 to TRBJ2-7, with D perhaps matching TRBD1 (5 bases). Germline V CDR1 and CDR2: SGHTA, FQGTGA. V lost 2 bases and J 1 base, leaving 12 bases between the germline ends. This CDR3 is 15 amino acids long. As DNA, the CDR3 is TGTGCCAGCAGCTTATTCCCAGGGAAATCCTACGAGCAGTACTTC. Its translation is CASSLFPGKSYEQYF.

V and J are TRBV19 and TRBJ2-1; D remains unclear. CDR3 size: 15 residues. From germline, CDR1 is LNHDA and CDR2 SQIVND (reference sequence). The ends were cut back, 8 bases at V and 4 bases at J, with 18 bases in the middle. The CDR3 bases are TGTGCCAGTCGAGACTCTGCGACGGAGTACAATGAGCAGTTCTTC. Its translation: CASRDSATEYNEQFF.

V usage is TRBV4-3 and J usage is TRBJ2-7; possible D gene TRBD2, 5 bases. The CDR3 has 12 amino acids. Germline CDR1 is LGHNA and CDR2 is YSLEER. Deletions cut 3 bases from V and 9 bases from J, with 12 bases between. CDR3: CASSHLGSVQYF. CDR3 coding DNA: TGCGCCAGCAGCCACCTTGGGAGCGTGCAGTACTTC.

The chain combines TRBV15 with TRBJ2-7, with no clear D. The germline CDR1 and CDR2 sequences are LNHNV and YYDKDF (reference sequence). The CDR3 totals 15 residues. Between the trimmed V and J ends, which lost 1 base and 2 bases, there was a span of 12 bases. CDR3 protein: CATSRGHSMAYEQYF. CDR3 DNA: TGTGCCACCAGCAGAGGTCACTCAATGGCCTACGAGCAGTACTTC.

This clone was counted between two and nine times. CDR3 in amino acids: CSVEDGDRSSYEQYF. The DNA for the CDR3 is TGCAGCGTTGAAGATGGGGACAGGTCCTCCTACGAGCAGTACTTC. The V and J genes are TRBV29-1 and TRBJ2-7; TRBD1 matches at 8 bases. V lost 0 bases to trimming and J lost 0 bases; unmatched junction nucleotides: 4. In germline, CDR1 is SQVTM, CDR2 ANQGSEA. The CDR3 is made up of 15 amino acids.

V is TRBV6-5 and J is TRBJ2-3; the D gene is possibly TRBD1 (5 bases). The CDR3 totals 15 residues. V lost 7 bases, J lost 1 base, and 15 bases lay in between. Germline-derived CDR1 and CDR2 are MNHEY and SVGAGI. The CDR3 spells CASTPQGEGTDTQYF. As DNA, the CDR3 is TGTGCCAGCACCCCTCAGGGTGAGGGCACAGATACGCAGTATTTT.

This sequence joins TRBV18 and TRBJ2-5; the match to TRBD1 covers 11 bases. The V gene's germline CDR1 is KGHSH and CDR2 LQKENI. V was clipped by 3 bases and J by 5 bases; unmatched bases: 5. The CDR3 length is 15 residues. CDR3 DNA: TGTGCCAGCTCACCGGACAGGGGGCGCCGGGAGACCCAGTACTTC. This codes for CASSPDRGRRETQYF.

The chain joins TRBV2 to TRBJ1-1; 9 bases map to TRBD1. This CDR3 region has 15 residues. Germline V gene sequence: CDR1 SNHLY, CDR2 FYNNEI. V dropped 4 bases and J dropped 1; count of bases not matched to a gene: 4. The CDR3 loop reads CASSGRDRANTEAFF. CDR3 bases: TGTGCCAGCAGTGGCCGGGACAGGGCGAACACTGAAGCTTTCTTT.

The rearrangement uses TRBV11-3 and TRBJ2-1; 12 nucleotides agree with TRBD2. The V gene's germline CDR1 is SGHNT and CDR2 YENEEA. The CDR3 runs to 14 residues. J gave up 8 bases and V 4 bases, and 3 bases lay outside the gene matches. The CDR3 is CASSSGTSGYEQFF. In DNA form, the CDR3 reads TGTGCCAGCAGCTCAGGGACTAGCGGGTATGAGCAGTTCTTC.

This clone was counted once. The CDR3 spells CASAGAATTRETQYF. The CDR3 bases are TGCGCCAGCGCGGGGGCAGCCACCACCCGGGAGACCCAGTACTTC. The chain is built from TRBV5-1 and TRBJ2-5, with a tentative D call TRBD2 (7 bases). V lost 7 bases to trimming and J lost 5 bases, with 21 bases between them. The germline V gene has CDR1 SGHRS and CDR2 YFSETQ. CDR3 length: 15 amino acids.

This clone has only one observation. V and J are TRBV29-1 and TRBJ2-3; a possible D gene is TRBD1 (7 bases). From germline, CDR1 is SQVTM and CDR2 ANQGSEA. V was cut by 8 bases and J by 10 bases, with 16 bases left in between. This CDR3 contains 11 residues. The DNA for the CDR3 is TGCAGCATGCAGTCAGGGGGGCCGCAGTATTTT. Protein product: CSMQSGGPQYF.

The chain employs TRBV5-1 and TRBJ1-2; 9 bases match TRBD1. This CDR3 spans 13 amino acids. Per germline, CDR1 SGHRS and CDR2 YFSETQ. Losses at the gene ends were 5 bases for V and 6 bases for J; bases not matched to a gene: 5. The CDR3 DNA sequence: TGCGCCAGCAGTCCGGGACAGGGAAATGGCTACACCTTC. It codes for CASSPGQGNGYTF.

This clone was counted only a few times. Different DNA sequences within this sample yield the same CDR3. The chain couples TRBV14 to TRBJ1-2; perhaps TRBD1 as D (6 bases). V was trimmed by 6 bases and J by 3 bases, leaving 11 bases between them. The CDR3 is made up of 13 amino acids. Germline assignment: CDR1 SGHDN and CDR2 FVKESK. The chain's CDR3 is CASRPQGYYGYTF. The CDR3 DNA reads TGTGCCAGCAGACCACAGGGATACTATGGCTACACCTTC. Combining the CDR3 with reference TRBV14 and TRBJ1-2 gives the whole variable domain EAGVTQFPSHSVIEKGQTVTLRCDPISGHDNLYWYRRVMGKEIKFLLHFVKESKQDESGMPNNRFLAERTGGTYSTLKVQPAELEDSGVYFCASRPQGYYGYTFGSGTRLTVV.

The rearrangement uses TRBV5-1 and TRBJ1-2, with a tentative D call TRBD1 (6 bases). In germline, CDR1 is SGHRS, CDR2 YFSETQ. The CDR3 extends over 15 amino acids. Trimming pared 1 base from V and 5 bases from J, leaving 15 bases between. CDR3 residues: CASSLSTGPLYGYTF. In DNA, the CDR3 is TGCGCCAGCAGCTTGTCTACAGGGCCATTGTATGGCTACACCTTC.

The genes are TRBV18 and TRBJ1-5; no clear D gene. V lost 2 bases, J lost 8 bases, and 10 bases lay in between. CDR3 size: 13 residues. Looked up from germline, CDR1 is KGHSH and CDR2 is LQKENI. DNA for the CDR3: TGTGCCAGCTCACCAGGGGAGGACGAGCCCCAGCATTTT. Its protein product is CASSPGEDEPQHF.

Comments on this clone: Other DNA variants within this sample encode the same CDR3. This sequence joins TRBV7-9 and TRBJ1-2; TRBD1 is a possible D gene (6 bases). CDR1 SEHNR and CDR2 FQNEAQ come from the germline V gene (reference sequence). This CDR3 region has 14 residues. Trimming took 3 bases from V and 7 from J, leaving 15 bases between them. CDR3 DNA: TGTGCCAGCAGCTTGCAGGGGCTCGGTTTTGGCTACACCTTC. This gives the protein CASSLQGLGFGYTF. Filled out from reference TRBV7-9 and TRBJ1-2, the complete variable domain reads DTGVSQNPRHKITKRGQNVTFRCDPISEHNRLYWYRQTLGQGPEFLTYFQNEAQLEKSRLLSDRFSAERPKGSFSTLEIQRTEQGDSAMYLCASSLQGLGFGYTFGSGTRLTVV.

V usage is TRBV11-2 and J usage is TRBJ1-6; the match to TRBD1 covers 9 bases. J was trimmed by 6 bases and V by 5 bases; bases with no gene match: 2. Germline CDR1 SGHAT, CDR2 FQNNGV. The CDR3 covers 14 residues. The CDR3 here is CASSQGQGNSPLHF. The CDR3 DNA reads as TGTGCCAGCAGCCAGGGACAGGGTAATTCACCCCTCCACTTT.

V usage is TRBV5-1 and J usage is TRBJ1-4, with 9 bases matching TRBD1. Germline V gene sequence: CDR1 SGHRS, CDR2 YFSETQ. V dropped 4 bases and J dropped 7; count of bases not matched to a gene: 5. The CDR3 has 14 residues. DNA for the CDR3: TGCGCCAGCAGCGAAGGGACAGGGAGTGAAAAACTGTTTTTT. Protein: CASSEGTGSEKLFF.